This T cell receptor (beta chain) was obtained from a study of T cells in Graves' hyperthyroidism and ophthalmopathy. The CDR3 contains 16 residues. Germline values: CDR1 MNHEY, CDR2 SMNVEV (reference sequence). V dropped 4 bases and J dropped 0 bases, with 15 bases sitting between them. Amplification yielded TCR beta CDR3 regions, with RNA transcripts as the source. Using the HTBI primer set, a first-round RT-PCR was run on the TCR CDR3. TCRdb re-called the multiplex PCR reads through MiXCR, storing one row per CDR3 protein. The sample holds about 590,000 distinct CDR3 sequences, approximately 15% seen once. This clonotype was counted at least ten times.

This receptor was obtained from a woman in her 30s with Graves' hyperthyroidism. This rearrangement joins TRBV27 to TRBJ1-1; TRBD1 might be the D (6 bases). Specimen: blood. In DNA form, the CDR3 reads TGTGCCAGCAGTTGGAGTGACAGGACCCTGAACACTGAAGCTTTCTTT. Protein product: CASSWSDRTLNTEAFF.